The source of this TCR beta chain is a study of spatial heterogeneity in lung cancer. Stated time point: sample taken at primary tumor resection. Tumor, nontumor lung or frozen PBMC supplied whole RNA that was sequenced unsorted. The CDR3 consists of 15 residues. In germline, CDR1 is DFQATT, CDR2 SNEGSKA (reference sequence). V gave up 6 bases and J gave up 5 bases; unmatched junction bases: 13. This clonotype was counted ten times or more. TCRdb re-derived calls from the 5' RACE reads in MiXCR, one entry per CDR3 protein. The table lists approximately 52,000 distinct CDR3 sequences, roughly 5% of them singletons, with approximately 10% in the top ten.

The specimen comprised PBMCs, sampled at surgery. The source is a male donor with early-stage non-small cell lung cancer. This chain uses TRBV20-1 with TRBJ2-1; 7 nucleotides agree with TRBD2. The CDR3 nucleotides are TGCAGTGCGCGGCCCGGGACTACTCGACACAATGAGCAGTTCTTC. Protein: CSARPGTTRHNEQFF.